Shown below are 3 T cell receptor beta chains from a single sample sequenced in a study of blood T cell repertoires in COVID-19. The repertoire was sequenced with immunoSEQ multiplex PCR; TCRdb's copy has only in-frame clones and lacks some. This sample has more than 55,000 clones; 76% occur once, and the top ten carry approximately 6.8%. The sample was peripheral blood. These receptors all come from a woman aged 45 to 65 with active or convalescent COVID-19.

This chain joins TRBV11-3 and TRBJ2-3, with TRBD1 matching over 8 bases. CDR1 SGHNT and CDR2 YENEEA come from the germline V gene. The junction had 4 bases not matched to a gene; V was cut back by 5 bases and J by 0 bases. This CDR3 has 15 amino acids. CDR3 region: CASSPRQGSTDTQYF. The DNA of the CDR3 is TGTGCCAGCAGCCCTCGACAGGGGAGCACAGATACGCAGTATTTT.

The chain couples TRBV29-1 to TRBJ1-1; D gene unclear. Germline V lookup: CDR1 SQVTM, CDR2 ANQGSEA. The CDR3 has 14 amino acids. The V end was cut by 0 bases, the J end by 0 bases, with 8 bases between. The CDR3 sequence is CSVEESTVNTEAFF. CDR3 DNA sequence: TGCAGCGTTGAAGAGAGTACAGTGAACACTGAAGCTTTCTTT.

The sample holds a few counts of this clone. J is TRBJ1-5 and V is TRBV6-5; 8 bases match TRBD1. Germline V gene sequence: CDR1 MNHEY, CDR2 SVGAGI. With V trimmed by 5 bases and J by 7 bases, 1 base remained unmatched. This CDR3 region has 12 residues. The CDR3 region has the DNA TGTGCCAGCAGTCGGACAGGGCAGCCCCAGCATTTT. Encoded protein: CASSRTGQPQHF.